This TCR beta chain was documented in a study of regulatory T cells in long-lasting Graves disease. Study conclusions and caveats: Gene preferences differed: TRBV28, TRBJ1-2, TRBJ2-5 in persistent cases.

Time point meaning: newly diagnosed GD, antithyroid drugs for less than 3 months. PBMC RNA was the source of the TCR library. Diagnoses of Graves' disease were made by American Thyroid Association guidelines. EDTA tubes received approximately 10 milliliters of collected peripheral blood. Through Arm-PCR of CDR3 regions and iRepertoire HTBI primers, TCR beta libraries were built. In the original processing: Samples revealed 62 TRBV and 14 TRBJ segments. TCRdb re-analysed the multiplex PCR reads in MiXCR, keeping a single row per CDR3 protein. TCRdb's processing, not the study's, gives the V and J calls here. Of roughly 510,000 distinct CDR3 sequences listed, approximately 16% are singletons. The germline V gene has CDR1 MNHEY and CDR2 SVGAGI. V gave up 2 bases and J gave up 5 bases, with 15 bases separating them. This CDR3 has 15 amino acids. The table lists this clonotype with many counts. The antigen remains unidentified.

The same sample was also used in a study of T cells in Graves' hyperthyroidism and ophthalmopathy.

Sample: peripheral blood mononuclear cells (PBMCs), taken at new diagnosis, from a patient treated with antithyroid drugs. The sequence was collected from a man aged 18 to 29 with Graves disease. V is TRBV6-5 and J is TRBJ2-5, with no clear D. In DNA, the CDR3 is TGTGCCAGCAGTTACGGCTCTTCGGGTGGGGAGACCCAGTACTTC. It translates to CASSYGSSGGETQYF.